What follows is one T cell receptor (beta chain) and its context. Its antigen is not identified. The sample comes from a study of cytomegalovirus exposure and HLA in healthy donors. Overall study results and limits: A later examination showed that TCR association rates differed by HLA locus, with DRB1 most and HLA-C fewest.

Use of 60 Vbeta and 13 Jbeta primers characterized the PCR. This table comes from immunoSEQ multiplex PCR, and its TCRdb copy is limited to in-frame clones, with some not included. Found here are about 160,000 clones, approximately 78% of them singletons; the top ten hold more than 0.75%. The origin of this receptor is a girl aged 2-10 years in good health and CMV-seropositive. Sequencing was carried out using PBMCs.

For the CDR3, the DNA is TGTGCCAGCAGCCCCCGGACTAGCGGGAGGGATACGCAGTATTTT. Translated, it gives CASSPRTSGRDTQYF. The rearrangement joins TRBV9 to TRBJ2-3; TRBD2 aligns across 14 bases. CDR1 is SGDLS and CDR2 is YYNGEE in the germline V gene. The V and J ends lost 4 bases and 6 bases, in that order; junction bases with no gene match: 4. This CDR3 region has 15 residues.